The 12 T cell receptor beta chains below were found in one sample sequenced in a study of cytomegalovirus exposure and HLA in healthy donors. PCR involved 60 Vbeta and 13 Jbeta primers. Clones were read by immunoSEQ multiplex PCR, and TCRdb kept only the in-frame ones, dropping some. Its table lists 40,000 to 50,000 clones. Material: PBMCs. The receptors stem from a middle-aged woman in good health and CMV-seronegative.

The chain couples TRBV28 to TRBJ2-7, with D hard to call. V shed 3 bases and J shed 7 bases, with 10 bases lying between them. The CDR3 consists of 12 residues. Germline loops: CDR1 MDHEN, CDR2 SYDVKM. CDR3 protein: CASSFPLLEQYF. Here the CDR3 DNA reads TGTGCCAGCAGTTTCCCCCTGTTGGAGCAGTACTTC.

The chain links TRBV27 to TRBJ2-7, with a tentative D call TRBD1 (6 bases). V lost 7 bases and J 1 base, leaving 14 bases between the germline ends. The CDR3 has 14 residues. Per the germline V gene, CDR1 is MNHEY and CDR2 is SMNVEV (reference sequence). CDR3 sequence reads: CASNTLRGSYEQYF. CDR3 nucleotides: TGTGCCAGCAACACATTAAGGGGGTCCTACGAGCAGTACTTC.

Concerning this clone itself: The junction departs from germline at one end; a sequencing error may be responsible. The chain couples TRBV7-7 to TRBJ2-5; maybe TRBD1 (5 bases). The CDR3 loop spans 13 amino acids. CDR1 and CDR2 from the germline V gene are SSHAT and FNYEAQ (reference sequence). The CDR3 DNA reads as TGTGCTAGCAGCCCCGGGCAGGGAGAGACCCAGTACTTC. Protein product: CASSPGQGETQYF.

The chain carries TRBV28 and TRBJ2-2; 13 bases map to TRBD2. The CDR3 is made up of 18 amino acids. Germline CDR1 is MDHEN and CDR2 is SYDVKM. Unmatched junction bases numbered 15, after V lost 5 bases and J lost 9 bases. The CDR3 loop is CASSQPGLAGWEERELFF. CDR3 DNA: TGTGCCAGCAGTCAGCCGGGACTAGCGGGATGGGAGGAGAGGGAGCTGTTTTTT.

CDR3 DNA: TGCGCCAGCAGCCAGGGACATCGACAGAACACTGAAGCTTTCTTT. It encodes CASSQGHRQNTEAFF. This sequence joins TRBV5-1 and TRBJ1-1; TRBD1 is a possible D gene (6 bases). Germline V CDR1 and CDR2: SGHRS, YFSETQ. V was pared by 4 bases and J by 1 base, with 14 bases between. The CDR3 has 15 residues.

This sequence joins TRBV5-1 and TRBJ2-1; 8 positions agree with TRBD2. The CDR3 covers 15 residues. CDR1 and CDR2 (germline): SGHRS, YFSETQ. The J segment lost 5 bases and the V segment lost 0 bases, leaving 4 bases of the junction unmatched. The CDR3 DNA is TGCGCCAGCAGCTTGGGTCTAGCGGGTCACAATGAGCAGTTCTTC. Encoded protein: CASSLGLAGHNEQFF.

The gene calls are TRBV5-1 and TRBJ2-5, with D possibly being TRBD1 (6 bases). The CDR3 runs 14 residues. Germline-derived CDR1 and CDR2 are SGHRS and YFSETQ. Trimming pared 7 bases from V and 5 bases from J, leaving 18 bases between. CDR3 protein: CASGPGTPGETQYF. DNA of the CDR3: TGCGCCAGCGGTCCCGGGACACCTGGGGAGACCCAGTACTTC.

The genes are TRBV7-2 and TRBJ2-7, with D tentatively TRBD1 (6 bases). Trimming cost V 5 bases and J 7 bases, with 15 bases left between them. There are 13 residues in the CDR3. The germline CDR1 and CDR2 sequences are SGHTA and FQGNSA. For the CDR3, the DNA is TGTGCCAGCAGCCCGAATAGAGGGGGAGAGCAGTACTTC. Residues: CASSPNRGGEQYF.

Of note for this clone: This sample also contains other DNA sequences that code for the same CDR3. V usage is TRBV2 and J usage is TRBJ2-7, with D possibly TRBD2 on 6 matching bases. With 4 bases removed from V and 2 bases from J, the gap between germline ends came to 12 bases. CDR3 length: 14 amino acids. The germline CDR1 and CDR2 sequences are SNHLY and FYNNEI. The CDR3 nucleotides read TGTGCCAGCAGTGTAGGCGGGGATGCCTACGAGCAGTACTTC. As protein: CASSVGGDAYEQYF.

The J gene is TRBJ1-2, the V gene TRBV7-8, with 8 bases fitting TRBD1. The ends lost 4 bases at V and 8 bases at J; junction bases unmatched: 6. Germline V gene sequence: CDR1 SGHVS, CDR2 FQNEAQ. The CDR3 has 13 residues. The CDR3: CASSSPRGPGYTF. The DNA of the CDR3 is TGTGCCAGCAGCTCCCCCAGGGGGCCGGGCTACACCTTC.

The chain carries TRBV7-3 and TRBJ2-7, with 8 nucleotides matching TRBD2. Germline-derived CDR1 and CDR2 are SGHTA and FQGTGA. The CDR3 contains 15 residues. V lost 2 bases to trimming and J lost 2 bases; unmatched junction nucleotides: 5. The CDR3 spells CASSLLPGGTYEQYF. The DNA of the CDR3 is TGTGCCAGCAGCTTACTTCCGGGGGGGACCTACGAGCAGTACTTC. Together with reference TRBV7-3 and TRBJ2-7, the CDR3 gives the full variable domain: GAGVSQTPSNKVTEKGKYVELRCDPISGHTALYWYRQSLGQGPEFLIYFQGTGAADDSGLPNDRFFAVRPEGSVSTLKIQRTERGDSAVYLCASSLLPGGTYEQYFGPGTRLTVT.

The gene calls are TRBV20-1 and TRBJ2-3; 7 bases map to TRBD2. The germline V gene encodes CDR1 DFQATT and CDR2 SNEGSKA (reference sequence). The CDR3 contains 10 residues. J lost 10 bases, V lost 6 bases, and 4 bases had no gene match. For the CDR3, the DNA is TGCAGTGCCTCGGGACTACCGCAGTATTTT. Amino acids: CSASGLPQYF.